This entry features one T cell receptor (beta chain) sequence. The target antigen is unknown. The study recruited healthy Caucasian donors from Russia who were aged about 6 to 95. Germline V CDR1 and CDR2: KGHSH, LQKENI. V lost 6 bases to trimming and J lost 3 bases, with 12 bases between them. There are 15 residues in the CDR3. This sample is part of a study of blood T cells in healthy people across ages. General study findings and limits: The study found TCR beta diversity correlated strongly with naive T cell percentage.

Through a sample-barcoded 5' primer and a J-beta primer mix, a second PCR was run for roughly 6 to 11 cycles. CDR3-containing paired-end reads numbering at least 2.5 million came from each sample. TCRdb fed the 5' RACE reads into MiXCR, producing one record per CDR3 protein. The sample carries some 700,000 distinct CDR3 sequences, 35% to 45% recorded once. The specimen sequenced was blood. The V and J genes are TRBV18 and TRBJ1-6, with a tentative D call TRBD1 (6 bases). This TCR derives from a woman aged 55-69 years in good health. CDR3 bases: TGTGCCAGCTCCCGGGGACACGACTATAATTCACCCCTCCACTTT. This encodes CASSRGHDYNSPLHF.